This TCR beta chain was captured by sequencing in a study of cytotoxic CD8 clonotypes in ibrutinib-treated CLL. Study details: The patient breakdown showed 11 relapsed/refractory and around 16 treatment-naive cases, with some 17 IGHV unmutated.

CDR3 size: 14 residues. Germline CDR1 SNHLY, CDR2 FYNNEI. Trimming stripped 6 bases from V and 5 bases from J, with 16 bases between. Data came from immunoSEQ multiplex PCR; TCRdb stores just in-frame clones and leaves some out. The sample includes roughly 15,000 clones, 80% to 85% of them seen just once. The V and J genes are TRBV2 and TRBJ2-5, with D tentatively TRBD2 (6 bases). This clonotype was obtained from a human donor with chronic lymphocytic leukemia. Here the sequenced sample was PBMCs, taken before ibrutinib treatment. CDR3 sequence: CASSGSRAGETQYF. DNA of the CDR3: TGTGCCAGCAGCGGTTCAAGGGCGGGGGAGACCCAGTACTTC. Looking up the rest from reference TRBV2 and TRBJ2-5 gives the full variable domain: EPEVTQTPSHQVTQMGQEVILRCVPISNHLYFYWYRQILGQKVEFLVSFYNNEISEKSEIFDDQFSVERPDGSNFTLKIRSTKLEDSAMYFCASSGSRAGETQYFGPGTRLLVL.